These 18 T cell receptor beta chains came from one sample sequenced in a study of shared clonotypes between healthy human individuals. Using immunoSEQ multiplex PCR, the repertoire was profiled, and TCRdb retains in-frame clones only, with some absent. The sample lists roughly 1.4 million clones, just under 99% occurring once. Material for sequencing was naive CD4+ T cells sorted from blood. Subset described: CD45RA+ positively selected. These TCRs come from a man aged 25-40 years in good health.

The chain joins TRBV27 to TRBJ2-2; D is perhaps TRBD2 (6 bases). The germline V gene has CDR1 MNHEY and CDR2 SMNVEV (reference sequence). Trimming left V 5 bases short and J 2 bases short, with 18 bases between. The CDR3 has 17 residues. The CDR3 here is CASSRDFGWGNTGELFF. In DNA, the CDR3 is TGTGCCAGCAGTAGGGACTTTGGGTGGGGTAACACCGGGGAGCTGTTTTTT.

This chain links TRBV11-2 with TRBJ2-2; 7 nucleotides agree with TRBD2. CDR1 and CDR2 from the germline V gene are SGHAT and FQNNGV. This CDR3 spans 16 amino acids. With 5 bases clipped from V and 7 bases from J, the junction kept 13 bases outside the gene matches. CDR3 sequence reads: CASSPFPAGRDGELFF. The CDR3 DNA reads TGTGCCAGCAGCCCCTTTCCAGCGGGAAGGGACGGGGAGCTGTTTTTT.

The chain employs TRBV28 and TRBJ1-1; D perhaps matches TRBD1 (6 bases). V shed 10 bases and J shed 3 bases, with 24 bases lying between them. The CDR3 covers 16 residues. CDR1 and CDR2 (germline): MDHEN, SYDVKM. CDR3 sequence: CATSSFRGARYTEAFF. The DNA of the CDR3 is TGTGCCACCTCCTCTTTCCGGGGGGCGCGATACACTGAAGCTTTCTTT.

The chain carries TRBV19 and TRBJ2-3; D is perhaps TRBD1 (5 bases). V was trimmed by 6 bases and J by 5 bases, leaving 12 bases between them. The CDR3 extends over 13 amino acids. CDR1 is LNHDA, CDR2 SQIVND, per germline (reference sequence). Here the CDR3 reads CASSQGIRDTQYF. CDR3 coding DNA: TGTGCCAGTAGCCAGGGAATCAGAGATACGCAGTATTTT.

This chain joins TRBV6-5 and TRBJ2-1; 7 positions match TRBD2. After removal of 8 bases from V and 4 bases from J, the junction contained 2 bases not matched to a gene. Germline V gene data show CDR1 as MNHEY and CDR2 as SVGAGI. This CDR3 has 12 residues. The CDR3: CASGRVYNEQFF. As DNA, the CDR3 is TGTGCCAGCGGGAGGGTTTACAATGAGCAGTTCTTC.

In this sample, this clone turned up once. This rearrangement joins TRBV4-1 to TRBJ2-7, with D possibly called TRBD1 or TRBD2 (6 bases each). V lost 1 base, J lost 5 bases, and 21 bases lay in between. The CDR3 is made up of 17 amino acids. Germline CDR1 and CDR2: MGHRA and YSYEKL. The CDR3 coding sequence is TGCGCCAGCAGCCAAGCTCGGGGGAGGACAGCACTGGACGAGCAGTACTTC. Protein product: CASSQARGRTALDEQYF.

This clone occurred once. The V and J genes are TRBV28 and TRBJ2-1; D remains unclear. Germline assignment: CDR1 MDHEN and CDR2 SYDVKM. The CDR3 runs 12 residues. With 5 bases removed from V and 14 bases from J, the gap between germline ends came to 16 bases. CDR3 residues: CASSLGGVREFF. In DNA form, the CDR3 reads TGTGCCAGCAGTCTCGGTGGGGTGCGAGAGTTCTTC.

A single count supports this clone. Within the sample, other DNA sequences also encode this same CDR3. This chain uses TRBV6-1 with TRBJ1-5; D is undetermined. The CDR3 totals 14 residues. The V gene lost 1 base and the J gene lost 1 base, with 5 bases spanning the gap. Germline V gives CDR1 MNHNS, CDR2 SASEGT. Written as DNA, the CDR3 is TGTGCCAGCAGTGAAGTTAGGAGCAATCAGCCCCAGCATTTT. Protein: CASSEVRSNQPQHF.

V is TRBV5-6 and J is TRBJ1-4; 11 nucleotides align to TRBD1. The CDR3 has 18 amino acids. Germline CDR1 SGHDT, CDR2 YYEEEE. J gave up 1 base and V 1 base, and 6 bases lay outside the gene matches. The CDR3 bases are TGTGCCAGCAGCTTGAGGGCCGGGACAGGGGGAACTAATGAAAAACTGTTTTTT. As protein: CASSLRAGTGGTNEKLFF.

V usage is TRBV7-8 and J usage is TRBJ2-7; 7 bases align to TRBD2. Germline V gene lookup returns CDR1 SGHVS and CDR2 FQNEAQ. V lost 5 bases, J lost 1 base, and 8 bases stayed unmatched. The CDR3 has 15 residues. CDR3 bases: TGTGCCAGCAGCGGGGGGGGTAGCGGTTCCTACGAGCAGTACTTC. The encoded protein is CASSGGGSGSYEQYF.

In its sample, this clone was seen once. The chain couples TRBV9 to TRBJ2-2; no definite D call. Trimming stripped 6 bases from V and 5 bases from J, with 14 bases between. The CDR3 runs to 14 residues. Germline V gives CDR1 SGDLS, CDR2 YYNGEE. The CDR3 protein is CASTGVSLTGELFF. The CDR3 DNA reads TGTGCCAGCACCGGAGTCAGCCTGACCGGGGAGCTGTTTTTT. Supplemented by reference TRBV9 and TRBJ2-2, the full variable domain reads DSGVTQTPKHLITATGQRVTLRCSPRSGDLSVYWYQQSLDQGLQFLIQYYNGEERAKGNILERFSAQQFPDLHSELNLSSLELGDSALYFCASTGVSLTGELFFGEGSRLTVL.

J is TRBJ2-6 and V is TRBV7-9; D uncertain. Trimming removed 5 bases from V and 0 bases from J, with 8 bases in between. The CDR3 consists of 15 residues. The germline gives CDR1 SEHNR, CDR2 FQNEAQ (reference sequence). The CDR3 region has the DNA TGTGCCAGCAGCCCCCGAAGCTCTGGGGCCAACGTCCTGACTTTC. Amino acids: CASSPRSSGANVLTF.

The CDR3 protein is CASSSPGQTYEKLFF. In DNA form, the CDR3 reads TGTGCCAGCAGTTCGCCGGGACAGACTTATGAAAAACTGTTTTTT. The J gene is TRBJ1-4, the V gene TRBV28; 7 nucleotides agree with TRBD1. The germline CDR1 and CDR2 sequences are MDHEN and SYDVKM. Trimming took 4 bases from V and 6 from J; bases not matched to a gene: 8. The CDR3 runs to 15 residues.

This chain joins TRBV27 and TRBJ1-5; D is perhaps TRBD1 (6 bases). The CDR3 length is 18 residues. The V end lost 5 bases, the J end lost 2 bases, and 22 bases lay between the germline ends. Germline loops: CDR1 MNHEY, CDR2 SMNVEV (reference sequence). The CDR3 here is CASSQRFGRGMGNQPQHF. DNA for the CDR3: TGTGCCAGCAGTCAGAGGTTCGGCAGGGGTATGGGCAATCAGCCCCAGCATTTT.

The V and J genes are TRBV7-9 and TRBJ1-4, with 7 bases identical to TRBD1. After removal of 3 bases from V and 5 bases from J, the junction contained 6 bases not matched to a gene. In germline, CDR1 is SEHNR, CDR2 FQNEAQ (reference sequence). There are 15 residues in the CDR3. The DNA for the CDR3 is TGTGCCAGCAGCTTCACCGGGACAGTCAATGAAAAACTGTTTTTT. This sequence encodes CASSFTGTVNEKLFF. The complete variable domain, with remaining parts taken from reference TRBV7-9 and TRBJ1-4, reads DTGVSQNPRHKITKRGQNVTFRCDPISEHNRLYWYRQTLGQGPEFLTYFQNEAQLEKSRLLSDRFSAERPKGSFSTLEIQRTEQGDSAMYLCASSFTGTVNEKLFFGSGTQLSVL.

The V and J genes are TRBV5-1 and TRBJ2-3; 8 bases agree with TRBD1. The CDR3 sequence is 14 residues long. Unmatched junction bases numbered 4, after V lost 5 bases and J lost 2 bases. From germline, CDR1 is SGHRS and CDR2 YFSETQ. This CDR3 reads CASRQGGPTDTQYF. In nucleotides, the CDR3 is TGCGCCAGCAGACAGGGGGGACCCACAGATACGCAGTATTTT. Using reference TRBV5-1 and TRBJ2-3 for the parts outside the CDR3, the full variable domain is KAGVTQTPRYLIKTRGQQVTLSCSPISGHRSVSWYQQTPGQGLQFLFEYFSETQRNKGNFPGRFSGRQFSNSRSEMNVSTLELGDSALYLCASRQGGPTDTQYFGPGTRLTVL.

The V call is TRBV5-1, the J call TRBJ2-7, with D hard to call. The CDR3 is 14 residues long. Germline V lookup: CDR1 SGHRS, CDR2 YFSETQ. Deletions cut 4 bases from V and 4 bases from J, with 15 bases between. The CDR3 loop reads CASSLTASIYEQYF. CDR3 sequence (DNA): TGCGCCAGCAGCCTCACAGCCTCCATTTACGAGCAGTACTTC.

V gene TRBV6-4 combines with J gene TRBJ2-7; TRBD2 matches 7 bases. This CDR3 is built from 15 residues. The ends lost 6 bases at V and 0 bases at J; junction bases unmatched: 8. In germline, CDR1 is MRHNA, CDR2 SNTAGT. The CDR3 nucleotides are TGTGCCAGCAGGATCCGACTAGCAAGCTCCTACGAGCAGTACTTC. Translation gives CASRIRLASSYEQYF.